The clone carrying this TCR beta chain came up many times. Its target is unknown. The CDR3 sequence is 15 residues long. The germline V gene encodes CDR1 MNHEY and CDR2 SVGEGT. V shed 6 bases, J shed 5 bases, and the junction held 9 bases outside the gene matches. The data derive from a study of T cells in Graves' hyperthyroidism and ophthalmopathy. Study-wide findings and caveats: Separating ophthalmopathy from stable hyperthyroidism was achieved by a 13 V-J model.

Regions amplified from RNA transcripts were the TCR beta CDR3 regions. HTBI primers were employed in a first-round RT-PCR of the TCR CDR3. TCRdb re-called the multiplex PCR reads with MiXCR, one entry per CDR3 protein. The sample consists of 620,000 or so distinct CDR3 sequences, about 14% of them appearing once. The sequence came from a woman aged 45-60 years with Graves' ophthalmopathy. Sequences were obtained from blood. This sequence joins TRBV6-2 or TRBV6-3 and TRBJ2-7, with 11 bases fitting TRBD1. CDR3 residues: CASSSGTGGRNEQYF. CDR3 coding DNA: TGTGCCAGCAGCTCCGGGACAGGGGGTAGGAACGAGCAGTACTTC.